Below are 15 T cell receptor beta chains sequenced from a single sample in a study of T cell clonotyping in hematopoietic cell transplantation. Noted time point: recipient sample about 28 days before transplant, after cytoreduction. This table comes from immunoSEQ multiplex PCR, and its TCRdb copy is limited to in-frame clones, with some not included. The sample holds about 43,000 clones, 85% seen once. Sequencing used peripheral blood mononuclear cells, obtained before stem cell transplant. The receptors were sampled from a man between 60 and 75 years old with acute myeloid leukemia. Some clones in this sample may be carry-over from other donors' samples.

In this sample, this clone turned up once. The CDR3 spells CASSPNPGGGREQYF. The CDR3 region has the DNA TGTGCCAGCAGCCCCAACCCCGGAGGAGGGAGGGAGCAGTACTTC. This chain connects TRBV11-2 to TRBJ2-7, with a tentative D call TRBD2 (6 bases). V shed 5 bases and J shed 7 bases, with 21 bases lying between them. In germline, CDR1 is SGHAT, CDR2 FQNNGV. The CDR3 sequence is 15 residues long.

The V call is TRBV5-4, the J call TRBJ1-3; D uncertain. The CDR3 has 13 amino acids. V was pared by 3 bases and J by 3 bases, with 7 bases between. Per the germline V gene, CDR1 is SGHNT and CDR2 is YYREEE (reference sequence). In DNA form, the CDR3 reads TGTGCCAGCAGCTCCCGGAATGGAAACACCATATATTTT. This sequence encodes CASSSRNGNTIYF.

DNA for the CDR3: TGCAGTGCTCAGTTCTATGGCTACACCTTC. Its protein is CSAQFYGYTF. The rearrangement joins TRBV20-1 to TRBJ1-2; D is undetermined. CDR1 DFQATT and CDR2 SNEGSKA come from the germline V gene (reference sequence). V was cut by 5 bases and J by 4 bases, with 5 bases left in between. CDR3 length: 10 residues.

This clone came up once. The chain joins TRBV18 to TRBJ1-6; D is undetermined. This CDR3 has 10 residues. Germline V gene sequence: CDR1 KGHSH, CDR2 LQKENI. The germline V and J ends were trimmed by 0 bases and 16 bases, with 4 bases remaining between them. The chain's CDR3 is CASSPPGLHF. DNA for the CDR3: TGTGCCAGCTCACCACCAGGGCTCCACTTT.

In DNA, the CDR3 is TGTGCCAGCAGCGAGGGACTAGCGGGGGTTTACGAGCAGTACTTC. Translation: CASSEGLAGVYEQYF. The V gene is TRBV28, the J gene TRBJ2-7; 14 positions match TRBD2. Germline values: CDR1 MDHEN, CDR2 SYDVKM. Trimming removed 6 bases from V and 4 bases from J; junction bases left unmatched: 5. The CDR3 consists of 15 residues.

This chain joins TRBV7-8 and TRBJ2-2; maybe TRBD2 (6 bases). Germline-derived CDR1 and CDR2 are SGHVS and FQNEAQ. V was pared by 5 bases and J by 14 bases, with 21 bases between. The CDR3 is 14 residues long. The CDR3 here is CASSRATSSGSLFF. The CDR3 nucleotides read TGTGCCAGCAGCCGCGCTACTAGCTCGGGTTCCCTGTTTTTT.

The gene calls are TRBV5-4 and TRBJ1-1, with a weak D call TRBD1 (6 bases). CDR3 length: 14 amino acids. Germline CDR1 reads SGHNT; CDR2 reads YYREEE (reference sequence). The germline V and J ends were trimmed by 4 bases and 1 base, with 11 bases remaining between them. The chain's CDR3 is CASSTGRANTEAFF. The CDR3 DNA is TGTGCCAGCAGCACAGGGAGGGCGAACACTGAAGCTTTCTTT.

The rearrangement joins TRBV27 to TRBJ1-5; D is perhaps TRBD1 (5 bases). The CDR3 sequence is 17 residues long. Germline V gives CDR1 MNHEY, CDR2 SMNVEV (reference sequence). Trimming took 2 bases from V and 7 from J, leaving 21 bases between them. In DNA, the CDR3 is TGTGCCAGCAGTTTACTATACGTATCGGGGGAATGGCAGCCCCAGCATTTT. Translating it yields CASSLLYVSGEWQPQHF.

In its sample, this clone was seen a few times. The rearrangement joins TRBV7-9 to TRBJ1-4, with D unclear. The CDR3 covers 14 residues. Trimming left V 5 bases short and J 0 bases short, with 7 bases between. Germline V gene lookup returns CDR1 SEHNR and CDR2 FQNEAQ (reference sequence). The CDR3 region has the DNA TGTGCCAGCAGCCCCGGATCAACTAATGAAAAACTGTTTTTT. Translating gives CASSPGSTNEKLFF.

The CDR3 region is CASSYAGGASYEQYF. In nucleotides, the CDR3 is TGTGCCAGCAGTTACGCCGGGGGCGCCTCCTACGAGCAGTACTTC. This chain joins TRBV6-5 and TRBJ2-7; either TRBD1 or TRBD2 may fit D (6 bases each). CDR1 and CDR2 (germline): MNHEY, SVGAGI. V lost 2 bases, J lost 0 bases, and 11 bases lay in between. The CDR3 contains 15 residues.

The rearrangement uses TRBV5-6 and TRBJ1-5, with D hard to call. This CDR3 is built from 14 residues. The V gene's germline CDR1 is SGHDT and CDR2 YYEEEE. The V gene lost 1 base and the J gene lost 4 bases, with 9 bases spanning the gap. In DNA form, the CDR3 reads TGTGCCAGCAGCTTGCTGGCGACAAATCAGCCCCAGCATTTT. It specifies CASSLLATNQPQHF.

The chain has TRBV6-6 and TRBJ2-7; D possibly uses TRBD1 or TRBD2 (5 bases each). V shed 6 bases and J shed 0 bases, with 15 bases lying between them. The CDR3 has 15 amino acids. The germline V gene has CDR1 MNHNY and CDR2 SVGAGI (reference sequence). In nucleotides, the CDR3 is TGTGCCAGCAGCAACCGGGACCGCCACTCCTACGAGCAGTACTTC. This sequence encodes CASSNRDRHSYEQYF.

The chain couples TRBV6-4 to TRBJ2-3, with TRBD2 identical over 8 bases. The CDR3 runs to 17 residues. Germline CDR1 reads MRHNA; CDR2 reads SNTAGT. With V trimmed by 0 bases and J by 4 bases, 9 bases remained unmatched. The CDR3 coding sequence is TGTGCCAGCAGTGACTCTTTCGGGGGGGATGGGTCAGATACGCAGTATTTT. Protein sequence: CASSDSFGGDGSDTQYF.

The chain links TRBV6-1 to TRBJ1-2, with D possibly TRBD1 on 5 matching bases. Germline-derived CDR1 and CDR2 are MNHNS and SASEGT. With 7 bases removed from V and 4 bases from J, the gap between germline ends came to 16 bases. The CDR3 consists of 14 residues. The CDR3 loop is CASTPAPGTYGYTF. CDR3 nucleotides: TGTGCCAGCACTCCTGCCCCAGGGACCTATGGCTACACCTTC.

This chain connects TRBV9 to TRBJ1-4, with D uncertain. V lost 4 bases to trimming and J lost 3 bases, with 13 bases between them. The CDR3 totals 15 residues. Germline loops: CDR1 SGDLS, CDR2 YYNGEE. CDR3 nucleotide sequence: TGTGCCAGCAGCTCCCGCACGGAGCCTAATGAAAAACTGTTTTTT. Translating gives CASSSRTEPNEKLFF.